These 32 T cell receptor beta chains were all obtained from the same sample, sequenced in a study of monozygotic twins with cystic fibrosis. Assay: immunoSEQ multiplex PCR; the TCRdb copy retains only in-frame clones and omits some. Of some 14,000 clones in the sample, 90% to 95% were seen once. Input material: blood. The receptors originated from a girl under 10 years old with cystic fibrosis.

The chain couples TRBV4-2 to TRBJ2-1; unclear D gene. Trimming pared 6 bases from V and 4 bases from J, leaving 13 bases between. The germline V gene has CDR1 LGHNA and CDR2 YNFKEQ. The CDR3 runs to 14 residues. The CDR3 region has the DNA TGTGCCAGCAGTCTTCCCCAACTTTACAATGAGCAGTTCTTC. This sequence encodes CASSLPQLYNEQFF.

The chain combines TRBV6-5 with TRBJ1-2, with D perhaps matching TRBD1 (6 bases). The V end lost 1 base, the J end lost 5 bases, and 14 bases lay between the germline ends. The CDR3 is 15 amino acids. Looked up from germline, CDR1 is MNHEY and CDR2 is SVGAGI. This CDR3 is CASSYYGGAGYGYTF. CDR3 nucleotides: TGTGCCAGCAGTTACTATGGGGGCGCTGGGTATGGCTACACCTTC.

The gene calls are TRBV7-9 and TRBJ2-1; TRBD2 is a possible D gene (5 bases). CDR3 length equals 13 residues. Germline V CDR1 and CDR2: SEHNR, FQNEAQ (reference sequence). The ends were cut back, 5 bases at V and 9 bases at J, with 14 bases in the middle. The CDR3 DNA reads as TGTGCCAGCAGCCCCACTAGTTTGGGTGAGCAGTTCTTC. Its translation: CASSPTSLGEQFF.

The V gene is TRBV18, the J gene TRBJ2-5; D gene ambiguous. V was trimmed by 3 bases and J by 5 bases, leaving 13 bases between them. Germline CDR1 reads KGHSH; CDR2 reads LQKENI. The CDR3 spans 14 residues. CDR3 sequence: CASSPDSKGETQYF. CDR3 nucleotides: TGTGCCAGCTCACCCGACTCAAAAGGGGAGACCCAGTACTTC.

This chain uses TRBV28 with TRBJ2-2; 8 nucleotides align to TRBD2. The CDR3 contains 16 residues. Germline V gene sequence: CDR1 MDHEN, CDR2 SYDVKM. After removal of 6 bases from V and 1 base from J, the junction contained 7 bases not matched to a gene. The CDR3 here is CASRTSGRRNTGELFF. For the CDR3, the DNA is TGTGCCAGCAGGACAAGCGGGAGAAGGAACACCGGGGAGCTGTTTTTT.

The J gene is TRBJ1-1, the V gene TRBV7-2, with D maybe TRBD1 (6 bases). V was clipped by 1 base and J by 5 bases, with 11 bases between them. The germline gives CDR1 SGHTA, CDR2 FQGNSA. CDR3 length equals 14 residues. CDR3 region: CASSLEGGETEAFF. The CDR3 nucleotides are TGTGCCAGCAGCTTAGAAGGGGGAGAAACTGAAGCTTTCTTT.

The chain has TRBV4-3 and TRBJ2-7; weak D call: TRBD1 (6 bases). The germline V and J ends were trimmed by 0 bases and 2 bases, with 11 bases remaining between them. There are 15 residues in the CDR3. In germline, CDR1 is LGHNA, CDR2 YSLEER. CDR3 region: CASSQDAAGAYEQYF. DNA of the CDR3: TGCGCCAGCAGCCAAGATGCGGCAGGGGCCTACGAGCAGTACTTC.

This chain connects TRBV5-1 to TRBJ2-1; D may be TRBD1 (5 bases). V gave up 0 bases and J gave up 1 base, with 14 bases separating them. From germline, CDR1 is SGHRS and CDR2 YFSETQ. CDR3 length equals 17 residues. For the CDR3, the DNA is TGCGCCAGCAGCTTGGCCGCAGGGCGGACATCCTACAATGAGCAGTTCTTC. Translated: CASSLAAGRTSYNEQFF.

The chain recombines TRBV4-2 with TRBJ2-7; TRBD2 aligns across 8 bases. The CDR3 loop spans 15 amino acids. Germline loops: CDR1 LGHNA, CDR2 YNFKEQ. V dropped 0 bases and J dropped 5; count of bases not matched to a gene: 6. CDR3 protein: CASSQDADGRDEQYF. DNA of the CDR3: TGTGCCAGCAGCCAAGATGCGGACGGGAGGGACGAGCAGTACTTC.

The chain is built from TRBV5-5 and TRBJ1-2, with D possibly TRBD1 on 6 matching bases. Germline V gives CDR1 SGHKS, CDR2 YYEKEE (reference sequence). The CDR3 has 15 residues. V was pared by 1 base and J by 5 bases, with 15 bases between. CDR3 DNA sequence: TGTGCCAGCAGCTTGAGGCCCGGGACACCATATGGCTACACCTTC. This encodes CASSLRPGTPYGYTF.

The rearrangement links TRBV6-6 to TRBJ1-3; D remains unclear. Germline V gene lookup returns CDR1 MNHNY and CDR2 SVGAGI (reference sequence). Trimming removed 6 bases at V and 4 bases at J, with 4 bases between. CDR3 length: 11 amino acids. The CDR3 loop reads CASRAGNTIYF. In DNA form, the CDR3 reads TGTGCCAGCAGGGCAGGAAACACCATATATTTT.

The rearrangement links TRBV5-4 to TRBJ2-1; D is perhaps TRBD1 or TRBD2 (5 bases each). Trimming removed 4 bases from V and 6 bases from J, with 14 bases in between. Germline-derived CDR1 and CDR2 are SGHNT and YYREEE (reference sequence). The CDR3 spans 14 residues. CDR3 DNA: TGTGCCAGCAGCCGAAACCGGGACCTCAATGAGCAGTTCTTC. This translates into CASSRNRDLNEQFF.

This chain links TRBV4-2 with TRBJ2-4, with TRBD2 matching 10 bases. The CDR3 is made up of 20 amino acids. Germline CDR1 LGHNA, CDR2 YNFKEQ. V trimming: 3 bases; J trimming: 3 bases; junction bases outside the gene matches: 17. CDR3 in DNA: TGTGCCAGCAGCCAGCAGGCACCAACTACTAGCGGGGAATTCAAAAACATTCAGTACTTC. Residues: CASSQQAPTTSGEFKNIQYF.

V and J are TRBV27 and TRBJ2-1; the match to TRBD2 covers 11 bases. Germline CDR1 is MNHEY and CDR2 is SMNVEV (reference sequence). This CDR3 is built from 18 residues. Trimming removed 3 bases from V and 8 bases from J; junction bases left unmatched: 15. The CDR3 reads CASSFQDARTSGYDEQFF. CDR3 sequence (DNA): TGTGCCAGCAGTTTCCAAGACGCTAGGACTAGCGGGTACGATGAGCAGTTCTTC.

The J gene is TRBJ1-1, the V gene TRBV5-1; D is possibly TRBD1 (6 bases). Germline-derived CDR1 and CDR2 are SGHRS and YFSETQ. CDR3 length: 14 residues. The ends were cut back, 4 bases at V and 0 bases at J, with 10 bases in the middle. CDR3 nucleotide sequence: TGCGCCAGCAGCGCAGGGGCCATGAACACTGAAGCTTTCTTT. This gives the protein CASSAGAMNTEAFF.

This chain joins TRBV9 and TRBJ1-1; D not certain. This CDR3 has 12 amino acids. Between the trimmed V and J ends, which lost 3 bases and 11 bases, there was a span of 14 bases. Germline lookup yields CDR1 SGDLS and CDR2 YYNGEE. The CDR3 loop is CASSAKHGPAFF. CDR3 DNA sequence: TGTGCCAGCAGCGCCAAACACGGTCCTGCTTTCTTT.

The chain is built from TRBV5-1 and TRBJ2-7, with D perhaps matching TRBD1 (6 bases). In germline, CDR1 is SGHRS, CDR2 YFSETQ. Trimming took off 0 bases at V and 4 bases at J, with 8 bases between the two ends. The CDR3 extends over 13 amino acids. In DNA, the CDR3 is TGCGCCAGCAGCTTGGACAGGGAGTACGAGCAGTACTTC. This sequence encodes CASSLDREYEQYF.

This rearrangement joins TRBV6-5 to TRBJ1-5; D gene uncertain. Germline CDR1 is MNHEY and CDR2 is SVGAGI. Trimming took off 6 bases at V and 7 bases at J, with 19 bases between the two ends. The length of the CDR3 is 15 residues. Here the CDR3 reads CASRLSNRPGQPQHF. CDR3 DNA: TGTGCCAGCAGGCTCTCAAACCGCCCAGGCCAGCCCCAGCATTTT.

The CDR3, as DNA: TGTGCCAGCAGTTCCGAACAGGATCCGGAGACCCAGTACTTC. Protein: CASSSEQDPETQYF. This sequence joins TRBV6-5 and TRBJ2-5, with D possibly matching TRBD1 (5 bases). Trimming left V 4 bases short and J 5 bases short, with 14 bases between. CDR1 MNHEY and CDR2 SVGAGI come from the germline V gene. This CDR3 spans 14 amino acids.

The genes are TRBV18 and TRBJ1-5; 8 positions match TRBD1. The germline CDR1 and CDR2 sequences are KGHSH and LQKENI. This CDR3 comprises 13 residues. Germline trimming cut 8 bases from V and 4 bases from J; bases unmatched to any gene: 4. The CDR3 sequence: CASGQGANQPQHF. CDR3 DNA: TGTGCCAGCGGGCAGGGGGCGAATCAGCCCCAGCATTTT.

The chain is built from TRBV27 and TRBJ1-3; no firm D call. Trimming took off 4 bases at V and 0 bases at J, with 16 bases between the two ends. Germline V gene lookup returns CDR1 MNHEY and CDR2 SMNVEV (reference sequence). The CDR3 is 17 amino acids. CDR3 amino acids: CASSSTSLTYSGNTIYF. For the CDR3, the DNA is TGTGCCAGCAGTTCCACCTCCCTGACGTACTCTGGAAACACCATATATTTT.

The CDR3 bases are TGTGCCAGCAGCTTGTATGGGGGCCAGGAGACCCAGTACTTC. Translating it yields CASSLYGGQETQYF. The chain links TRBV5-5 to TRBJ2-5, with D possibly matching TRBD1 (6 bases). The CDR3 runs to 14 residues. V was clipped by 1 base and J by 5 bases, with 12 bases between them. Germline V gene data show CDR1 as SGHKS and CDR2 as YYEKEE (reference sequence).

The V call is TRBV10-3, the J call TRBJ2-3, with D perhaps matching TRBD2 (5 bases). Between the trimmed V and J ends, which lost 6 bases and 4 bases, there was a span of 11 bases. This CDR3 spans 13 amino acids. Germline V gene lookup returns CDR1 ENHRY and CDR2 SYGVKD. The CDR3 DNA reads TGTGCCATCAGGGGAGTCGCCGCAGATACGCAGTATTTT. Its translation is CAIRGVAADTQYF.

This chain joins TRBV7-6 and TRBJ2-3; 7 bases are a match to TRBD1. This CDR3 region has 14 residues. Trimming took 7 bases from V and 2 from J; bases not matched to a gene: 6. Per the germline V gene, CDR1 is SGHVS and CDR2 is FNYEAQ. The CDR3 reads CASTWTGNTDTQYF. CDR3 DNA sequence: TGTGCCAGCACTTGGACAGGAAACACAGATACGCAGTATTTT. The full variable domain, its missing parts supplied by reference TRBV7-6 and TRBJ2-3, is GAGVSQSPRYKVTKRGQDVALRCDPISGHVSLYWYRQALGQGPEFLTYFNYEAQQDKSGLPNDRFSAERPEGSISTLTIQRTEQRDSAMYRCASTWTGNTDTQYFGPGTRLTVL.

The chain has TRBV11-3 and TRBJ2-7; TRBD2 matches 9 bases. With V trimmed by 2 bases and J by 4 bases, 12 bases remained unmatched. The CDR3 contains 17 residues. CDR1 is SGHNT, CDR2 YENEEA, per germline. Here the CDR3 reads CASSLRPGSGSSYEQYF. The CDR3 region has the DNA TGTGCCAGCAGCTTAAGGCCGGGTAGCGGGAGTAGTTACGAGCAGTACTTC.

The chain links TRBV14 to TRBJ1-2; D is uncertain. The V gene's germline CDR1 is SGHDN and CDR2 FVKESK. V dropped 0 bases and J dropped 4 bases, with 18 bases sitting between them. The CDR3 extends over 17 amino acids. The CDR3 DNA reads as TGTGCCAGCAGCCAAGATTCCCAGCCTGGACCCGCCTATGGCTACACCTTC. It specifies CASSQDSQPGPAYGYTF.

The gene calls are TRBV29-1 and TRBJ2-7; D remains unclear. This CDR3 region has 10 residues. Trimming left V 4 bases short and J 5 bases short, with 6 bases between. Germline values: CDR1 SQVTM, CDR2 ANQGSEA. The CDR3 protein is CSVGRDEQYF. CDR3 DNA: TGCAGCGTTGGACGGGACGAGCAGTACTTC.

The rearrangement links TRBV7-3 to TRBJ1-1; D is unresolved. CDR3 length: 13 amino acids. In germline, CDR1 is SGHTA, CDR2 FQGTGA. Trimming shortened V by 5 bases and J by 1 base, and 8 bases separated the two germline ends. The CDR3 region is CASSPIENTEAFF. CDR3 nucleotides: TGTGCCAGCAGCCCTATCGAGAACACTGAAGCTTTCTTT.

To note about this clone: A far bigger clonotype differs at one base, so this is likely a read error. The identical CDR3 is also encoded by other nucleotide sequences in the sample. V and J are TRBV4-1 and TRBJ2-7, with D uncertain. This CDR3 is 12 amino acids long. From germline, CDR1 is MGHRA and CDR2 YSYEKL. V was pared by 0 bases and J by 3 bases, with 3 bases between. The CDR3 DNA is TGCGCCAGCAGCCAAGATGTCTACGAGCAGTACTTC. This sequence encodes CASSQDVYEQYF.

The J gene is TRBJ1-5, the V gene TRBV28, with no clear D. Germline V gene sequence: CDR1 MDHEN, CDR2 SYDVKM. There are 15 residues in the CDR3. V lost 6 bases, J lost 2 bases, and 14 bases lay in between. In DNA, the CDR3 is TGTGCCAGCAGGTCAGTTACCCTAGGCAATCAGCCCCAGCATTTT. Encoded protein: CASRSVTLGNQPQHF.

This sequence joins TRBV7-2 and TRBJ2-4; 11 nucleotides match TRBD2. This CDR3 has 17 residues. V was pared by 6 bases and J by 4 bases, with 11 bases of the junction left unmatched. Looked up from germline, CDR1 is SGHTA and CDR2 is FQGNSA. This CDR3 reads CASSYGVGLAAKNIQYF. The CDR3 DNA reads TGTGCCAGCAGTTACGGGGTGGGACTAGCGGCAAAAAACATTCAGTACTTC.

V and J are TRBV6-1 and TRBJ1-5; 7 bases match TRBD1. V dropped 6 bases and J dropped 4; count of bases not matched to a gene: 3. Germline loops: CDR1 MNHNS, CDR2 SASEGT. The CDR3 length is 13 residues. The CDR3 bases are TGTGCCAGCAGAGCGACAGGGAATCAGCCCCAGCATTTT. It yields the protein CASRATGNQPQHF.